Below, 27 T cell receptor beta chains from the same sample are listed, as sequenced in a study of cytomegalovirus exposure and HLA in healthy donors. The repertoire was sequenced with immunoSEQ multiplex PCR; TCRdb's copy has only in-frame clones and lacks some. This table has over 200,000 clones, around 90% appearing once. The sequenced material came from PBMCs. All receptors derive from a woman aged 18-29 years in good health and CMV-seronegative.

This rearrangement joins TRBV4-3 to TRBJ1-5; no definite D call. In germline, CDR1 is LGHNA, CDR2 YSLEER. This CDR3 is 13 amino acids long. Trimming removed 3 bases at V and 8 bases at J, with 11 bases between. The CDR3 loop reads CASSHAGEEPQHF. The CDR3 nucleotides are TGCGCCAGCAGCCACGCGGGCGAGGAGCCCCAGCATTTT.

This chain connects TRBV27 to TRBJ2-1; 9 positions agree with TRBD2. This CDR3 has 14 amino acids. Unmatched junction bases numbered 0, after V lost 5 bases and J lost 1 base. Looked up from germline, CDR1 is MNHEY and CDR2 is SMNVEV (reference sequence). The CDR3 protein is CASSLAGSYNEQFF. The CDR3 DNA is TGTGCCAGCAGTCTAGCGGGATCCTACAATGAGCAGTTCTTC.

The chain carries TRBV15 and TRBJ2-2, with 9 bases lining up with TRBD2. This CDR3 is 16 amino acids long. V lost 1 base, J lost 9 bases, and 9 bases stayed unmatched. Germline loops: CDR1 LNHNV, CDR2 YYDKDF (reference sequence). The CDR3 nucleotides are TGTGCCACCAGCAGAGGGCGGGAGGGTTCATCCAGGGAGCTGTTTTTT. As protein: CATSRGREGSSRELFF.

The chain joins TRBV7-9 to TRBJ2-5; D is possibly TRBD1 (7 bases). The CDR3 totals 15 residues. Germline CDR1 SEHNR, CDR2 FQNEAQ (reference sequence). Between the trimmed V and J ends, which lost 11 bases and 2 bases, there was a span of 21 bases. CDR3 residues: CAGGGRTPLQETQYF. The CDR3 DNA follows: TGTGCCGGAGGGGGCAGAACACCCTTACAAGAGACCCAGTACTTC.

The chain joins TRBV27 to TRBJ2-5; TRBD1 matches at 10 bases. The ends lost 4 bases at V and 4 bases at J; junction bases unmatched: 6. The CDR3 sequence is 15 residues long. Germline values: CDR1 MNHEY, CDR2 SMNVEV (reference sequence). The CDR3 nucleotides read TGTGCCAGCAGTTCCCACCGGGACAGGGGAGAGACCCAGTACTTC. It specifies CASSSHRDRGETQYF.

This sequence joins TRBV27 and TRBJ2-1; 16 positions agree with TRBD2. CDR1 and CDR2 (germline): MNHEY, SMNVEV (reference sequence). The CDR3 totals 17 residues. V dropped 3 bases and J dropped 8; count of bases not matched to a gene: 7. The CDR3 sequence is CASSFLPGLAGGDEQFF. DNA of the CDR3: TGTGCCAGCAGTTTCCTCCCGGGACTAGCGGGAGGGGATGAGCAGTTCTTC.

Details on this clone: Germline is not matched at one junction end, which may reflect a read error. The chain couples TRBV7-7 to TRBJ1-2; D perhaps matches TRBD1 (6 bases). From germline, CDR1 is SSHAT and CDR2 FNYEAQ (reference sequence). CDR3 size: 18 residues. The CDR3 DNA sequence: TGTGCTAGCAGCTTAGATATGGCAGGGGCCACCGGGGACTATGGCTACACCTTC. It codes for CASSLDMAGATGDYGYTF.

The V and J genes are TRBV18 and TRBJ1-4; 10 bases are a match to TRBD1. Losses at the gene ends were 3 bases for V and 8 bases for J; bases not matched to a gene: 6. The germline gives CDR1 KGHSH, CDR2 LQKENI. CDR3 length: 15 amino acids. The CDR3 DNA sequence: TGTGCCAGCTCACCGAGGACAGGGGGTGGAGAAAAACTGTTTTTT. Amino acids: CASSPRTGGGEKLFF.

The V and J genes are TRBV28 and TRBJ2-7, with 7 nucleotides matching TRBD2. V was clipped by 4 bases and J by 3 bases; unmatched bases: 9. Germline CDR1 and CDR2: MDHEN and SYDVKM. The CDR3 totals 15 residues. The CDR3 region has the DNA TGTGCCAGCAGTTATGGCGGGAGACCATACTACGAGCAGTACTTC. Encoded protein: CASSYGGRPYYEQYF.

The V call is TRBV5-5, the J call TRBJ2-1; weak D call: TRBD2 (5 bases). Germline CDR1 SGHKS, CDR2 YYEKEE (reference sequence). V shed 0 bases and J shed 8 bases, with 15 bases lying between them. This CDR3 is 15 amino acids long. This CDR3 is CASSLDVTRGYEQFF. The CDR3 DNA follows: TGTGCCAGCAGCTTGGATGTGACTCGGGGTTATGAGCAGTTCTTC.

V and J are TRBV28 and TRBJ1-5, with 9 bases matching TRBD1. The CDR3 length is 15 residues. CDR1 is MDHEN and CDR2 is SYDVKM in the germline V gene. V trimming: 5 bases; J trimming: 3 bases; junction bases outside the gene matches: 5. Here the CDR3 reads CASSVAQGANQPQHF. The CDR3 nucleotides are TGTGCCAGCAGTGTCGCACAGGGGGCCAATCAGCCCCAGCATTTT.

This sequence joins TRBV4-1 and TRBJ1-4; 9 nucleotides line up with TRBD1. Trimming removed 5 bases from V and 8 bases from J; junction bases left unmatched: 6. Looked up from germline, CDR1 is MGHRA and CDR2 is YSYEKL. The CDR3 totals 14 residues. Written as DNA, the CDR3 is TGCGCCAGCAGCATATGGACAGGGGACGAAAAACTGTTTTTT. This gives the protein CASSIWTGDEKLFF.

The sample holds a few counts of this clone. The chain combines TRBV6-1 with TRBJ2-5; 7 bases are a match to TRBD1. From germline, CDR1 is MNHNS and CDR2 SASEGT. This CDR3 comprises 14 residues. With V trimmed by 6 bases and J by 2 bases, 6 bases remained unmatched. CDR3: CASSDRATQETQYF. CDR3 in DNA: TGTGCCAGCAGCGACAGGGCAACTCAAGAGACCCAGTACTTC.

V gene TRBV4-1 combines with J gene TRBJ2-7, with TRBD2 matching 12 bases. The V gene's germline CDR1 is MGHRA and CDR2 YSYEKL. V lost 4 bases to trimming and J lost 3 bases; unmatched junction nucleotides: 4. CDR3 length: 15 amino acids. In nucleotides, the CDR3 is TGCGCCAGCAGCCCTATACTAGCGGGAGGCTACGAGCAGTACTTC. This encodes CASSPILAGGYEQYF.

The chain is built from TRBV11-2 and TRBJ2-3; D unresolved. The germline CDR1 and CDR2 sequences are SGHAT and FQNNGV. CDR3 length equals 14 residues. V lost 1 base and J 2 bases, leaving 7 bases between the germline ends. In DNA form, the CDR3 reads TGTGCCAGCAGCTTAGGACAAACCACAGATACGCAGTATTTT. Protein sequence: CASSLGQTTDTQYF.

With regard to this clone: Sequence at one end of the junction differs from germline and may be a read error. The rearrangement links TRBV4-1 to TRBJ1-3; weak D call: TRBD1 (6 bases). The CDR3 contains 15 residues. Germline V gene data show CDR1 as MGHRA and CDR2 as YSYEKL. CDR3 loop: CASSQRTASENTIYF. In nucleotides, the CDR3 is TGCGCCAGCAGCCAACGGACAGCTTCTGAAAACACCATATATTTT.

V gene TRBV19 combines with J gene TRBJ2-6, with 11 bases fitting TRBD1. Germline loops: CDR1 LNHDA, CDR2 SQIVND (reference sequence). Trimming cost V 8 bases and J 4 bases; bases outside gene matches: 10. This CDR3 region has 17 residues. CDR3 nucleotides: TGTGCCAGTCGATGGACAGGGGGCGCGGGAGGGGCCAACGTCCTGACTTTC. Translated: CASRWTGGAGGANVLTF.

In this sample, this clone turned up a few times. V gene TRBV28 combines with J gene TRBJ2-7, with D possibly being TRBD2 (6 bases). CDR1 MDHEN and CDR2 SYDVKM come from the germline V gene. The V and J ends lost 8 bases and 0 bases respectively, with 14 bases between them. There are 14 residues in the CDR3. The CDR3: CASESGRSSYEQYF. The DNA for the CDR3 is TGTGCCAGCGAGAGCGGGCGGAGCTCCTACGAGCAGTACTTC.

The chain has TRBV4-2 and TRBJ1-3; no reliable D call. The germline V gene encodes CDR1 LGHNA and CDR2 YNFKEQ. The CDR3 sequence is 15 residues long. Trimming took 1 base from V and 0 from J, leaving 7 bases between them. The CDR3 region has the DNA TGTGCCAGCAGCCAAGCCAGTGACTCTGGAAACACCATATATTTT. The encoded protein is CASSQASDSGNTIYF.

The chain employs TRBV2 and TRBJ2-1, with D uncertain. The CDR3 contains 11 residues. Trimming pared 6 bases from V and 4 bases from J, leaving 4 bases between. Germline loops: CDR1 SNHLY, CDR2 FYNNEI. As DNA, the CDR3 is TGTGCCAGCAGCGTATACAATGAGCAGTTCTTC. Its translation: CASSVYNEQFF.

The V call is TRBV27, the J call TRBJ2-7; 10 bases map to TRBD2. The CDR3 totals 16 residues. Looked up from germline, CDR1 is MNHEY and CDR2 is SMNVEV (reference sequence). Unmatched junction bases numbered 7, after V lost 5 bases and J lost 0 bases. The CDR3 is CASSPSSGRASYEQYF. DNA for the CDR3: TGTGCCAGCAGTCCGTCGAGCGGGAGGGCCTCCTACGAGCAGTACTTC.

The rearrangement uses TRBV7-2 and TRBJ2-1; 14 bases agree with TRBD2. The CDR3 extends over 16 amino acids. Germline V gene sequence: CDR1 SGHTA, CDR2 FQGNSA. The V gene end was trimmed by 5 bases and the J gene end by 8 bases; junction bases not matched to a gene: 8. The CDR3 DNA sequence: TGTGCCAGCAGCCCAGGGACTAGCGGGAGTTCACATGAGCAGTTCTTC. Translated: CASSPGTSGSSHEQFF. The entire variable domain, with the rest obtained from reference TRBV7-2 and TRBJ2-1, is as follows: GAGVSQSPSNKVTEKGKDVELRCDPISGHTALYWYRQSLGQGLEFLIYFQGNSAPDKSGLPSDRFSAERTGGSVSTLTIQRTQQEDSAVYLCASSPGTSGSSHEQFFGPGTRLTVL.

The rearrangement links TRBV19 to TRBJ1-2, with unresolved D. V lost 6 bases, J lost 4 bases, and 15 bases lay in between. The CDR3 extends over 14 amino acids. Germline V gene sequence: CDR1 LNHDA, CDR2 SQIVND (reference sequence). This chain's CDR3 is CASSQREVIYGYTF. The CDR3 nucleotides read TGTGCCAGTAGCCAACGGGAGGTGATCTATGGCTACACCTTC.

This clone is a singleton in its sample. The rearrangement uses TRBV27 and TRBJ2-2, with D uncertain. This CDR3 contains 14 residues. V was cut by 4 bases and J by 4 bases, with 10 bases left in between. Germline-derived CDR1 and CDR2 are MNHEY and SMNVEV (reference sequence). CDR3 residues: CASSYYSGTGELFF. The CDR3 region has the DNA TGTGCCAGCAGTTACTACTCGGGCACCGGGGAGCTGTTTTTT.

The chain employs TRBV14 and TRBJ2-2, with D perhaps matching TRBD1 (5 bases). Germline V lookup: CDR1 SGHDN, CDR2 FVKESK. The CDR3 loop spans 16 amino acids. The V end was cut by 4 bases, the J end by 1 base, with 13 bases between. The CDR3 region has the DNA TGTGCCAGCAGCCCAAGCAATAGGGGGAACACCGGGGAGCTGTTTTTT. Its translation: CASSPSNRGNTGELFF.

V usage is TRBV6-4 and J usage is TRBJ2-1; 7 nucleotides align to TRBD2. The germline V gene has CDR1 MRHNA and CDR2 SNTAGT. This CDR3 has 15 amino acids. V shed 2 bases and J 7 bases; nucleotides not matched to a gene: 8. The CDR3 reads CASSDLAGEGNEQFF. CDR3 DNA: TGTGCCAGCAGTGACCTGGCGGGAGAGGGTAATGAGCAGTTCTTC.

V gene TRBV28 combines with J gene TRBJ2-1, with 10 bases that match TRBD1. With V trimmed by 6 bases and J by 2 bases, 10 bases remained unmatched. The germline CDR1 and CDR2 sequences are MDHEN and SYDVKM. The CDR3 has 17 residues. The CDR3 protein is CASSYFIGTGAYNEQFF. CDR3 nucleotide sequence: TGTGCCAGCAGCTACTTTATCGGGACAGGGGCCTACAATGAGCAGTTCTTC. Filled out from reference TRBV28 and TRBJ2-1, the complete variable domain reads DVKVTQSSRYLVKRTGEKVFLECVQDMDHENMFWYRQDPGLGLRLIYFSYDVKMKEKGDIPEGYSVSREKKERFSLILESASTNQTSMYLCASSYFIGTGAYNEQFFGPGTRLTVL.